These T cell receptor beta chains were read from a single sample in a study of blood T cell repertoires in COVID-19. TCRdb's copy holds only in-frame clones and misses some; the assay was immunoSEQ multiplex PCR. The repertoire consists of around 430,000 clones, with about 83% occurring once and the leading ten covering around 9.3%. The sequencing sample was made of PBMCs or T cells enriched from blood (not recorded which). These receptors were collected from a woman in her forties or fifties who had recovered from COVID-19. The CDR3 runs from the conserved cysteine through the conserved F or W. A D gene is named only where the DNA matches it firmly.

12 | TRBJ1-5 | - | TRBV10-3 | CAISGDSQPQHF
14 | TRBJ1-4 | - | TRBV19 | CASPSDRKYEKLFF
19 | TRBJ1-4 | - | TRBV28 | CASSSTTYRESTTNEKLFF
14 | TRBJ2-1 | - | TRBV4-3 | CASSQEWATGEQFF
14 | TRBJ1-6 | - | TRBV9 | CASSVGWSNSPLHF
12 | TRBJ1-2 | - | TRBV19 | CACSGVAYGYTF
11 | TRBJ2-1 | - | TRBV9 | CASSDGDEQFF
19 | TRBJ1-2 | TRBD1 | TRBV9 | CASTPVGRGRSSANYGYTF
13 | TRBJ1-3 | TRBD1 | TRBV12-3/TRBV12-4 | CATDRASGNTIYF
16 | TRBJ1-5 | TRBD1 | TRBV19 | CASSIHTGALNQPQHF
16 | TRBJ2-7 | - | TRBV9 | CASSEEPTDTSYEQYF
12 | TRBJ1-2 | - | TRBV5-1 | CASSLAGGGYTF
16 | TRBJ2-3 | - | TRBV3-1/TRBV3-2 | CASSQGAGTVSDTQYF
13 | TRBJ2-5 | TRBD2 | TRBV5-1 | CASGLAGGETQYF